This T cell receptor beta chain stems from a study of human T cells and chemical hapten exposure. Looking at the study overall: Patch tests of 0.01% DPC on the upper back were read at 6 days.

This clonotype was seen a few times. The antigen remains undetermined. Individual cDNA molecules in this library carried unique molecular identifiers. TCRdb redid the calling of the RACE reads with MiXCR, one entry per CDR3 protein. The sample yields under 400,000 distinct CDR3 sequences, about 5.1% seen once. The sample's time point: pre-sensitization, week 0. Sample treatment: therapeutic diphenylcyclopropenone sensitization with weekly scalp DPC. Samples of blood were obtained prior to the application of each patch test. Points from the study as a whole: Expanded TCR counts at PT1 went up together with patch test score, a positive correlation.

The germline CDR1 and CDR2 sequences are MDHEN and SYDVKM. This CDR3 is 14 amino acids long. Trimming pared 8 bases from V and 5 bases from J, leaving 17 bases between. This sequence originates from a woman aged 50 to 60 with alopecia areata. Some clones in this sample may be carry-over from other donors' samples. The chain is built from TRBV28 and TRBJ2-3; D gene uncertain. The sequences come from whole blood, collected in connection with sensitization to the hapten diphenylcyclopropenone (DPC). The CDR3: CASYQDGVGDTQYF. The DNA for the CDR3 is TGTGCCAGCTACCAGGACGGCGTTGGAGATACGCAGTATTTT. The full variable domain, with the rest looked up from reference TRBV28 and TRBJ2-3, is DVKVTQSSRYLVKRTGEKVFLECVQDMDHENMFWYRQDPGLGLRLIYFSYDVKMKEKGDIPEGYSVSREKKERFSLILESASTNQTSMYLCASYQDGVGDTQYFGPGTRLTVL.